The next 4 T cell receptor beta chains were all read from a single sample in a study of shared clonotypes between healthy human individuals. Measured with immunoSEQ multiplex PCR; TCRdb has only the in-frame clones, and not every one. The sample has about 2.4 million clones, approximately 94% seen once; the top ten hold approximately 0.36%. The specimen was naive CD4+ T cells from PBMCs. Documented subset: CD45RA+ positively selected. Receptors originate from a man aged 18 to 29 in good health. Some clones in this sample may be carry-over from other donors' samples.

This chain links TRBV28 with TRBJ2-5; 7 nucleotides agree with TRBD2. The ends lost 6 bases at V and 7 bases at J; junction bases unmatched: 17. Germline V CDR1 and CDR2: MDHEN, SYDVKM. The length of the CDR3 is 16 residues. CDR3 coding DNA: TGTGCCAGCAGCTCACCGGGACTACCGGGTGTCCTGACCCAGTACTTC. This translates into CASSSPGLPGVLTQYF.

The gene calls are TRBV7-2 and TRBJ2-3; D possibly corresponds to TRBD2 (6 bases). The CDR3 is 14 amino acids. Germline V gene data show CDR1 as SGHTA and CDR2 as FQGNSA. Trimming took 5 bases from V and 2 from J, leaving 11 bases between them. CDR3 nucleotide sequence: TGTGCCAGCAGCCCCCGGCGGGACACAGATACGCAGTATTTT. Translating it yields CASSPRRDTDTQYF.

The chain combines TRBV5-1 with TRBJ2-2; 10 bases agree with TRBD2. This CDR3 is 17 amino acids long. Trimming removed 2 bases from V and 6 bases from J; junction bases left unmatched: 10. Germline assignment: CDR1 SGHRS and CDR2 YFSETQ. In DNA, the CDR3 is TGCGCCAGCAGCTTCGCGAGCGGGAGGGCCTCGCCCGGGGAGCTGTTTTTT. Translated: CASSFASGRASPGELFF.

The V gene is TRBV6-1, the J gene TRBJ2-1; 10 bases line up with TRBD2. Germline V lookup: CDR1 MNHNS, CDR2 SASEGT. The junction had 6 bases not matched to a gene; V was cut back by 5 bases and J by 8 bases. This CDR3 has 14 residues. CDR3 sequence reads: CASSSGRARDEQFF. The CDR3 bases are TGTGCCAGCAGTAGCGGGAGGGCCAGAGATGAGCAGTTCTTC.